The 22 T cell receptor beta chains below were found in one sample sequenced in a study of shared clonotypes between healthy human individuals. Naive CD8 populations comprised CD45RO-negative cells positively selected for CCR7, excluding terminally differentiated effector memory CD45RA+ cells. This table comes from immunoSEQ multiplex PCR, and its TCRdb copy is limited to in-frame clones, with some not included. The table has about 580,000 clones, roughly 98% seen once. The sequenced sample was naive CD8+ T cells sorted from blood. These receptor sequences come from a man aged 25-45 years in good health.

This chain joins TRBV30 and TRBJ2-1; D is unresolved. The CDR3 covers 12 residues. The V and J ends lost 1 base and 5 bases respectively, with 6 bases between them. CDR1 is GTSNPN and CDR2 is SVGIG in the germline V gene (reference sequence). CDR3 in amino acids: CAWSGRHNEQFF. The DNA of the CDR3 is TGTGCCTGGAGTGGGAGACACAATGAGCAGTTCTTC.

The V and J genes are TRBV29-1 and TRBJ2-3; D may match TRBD1 or TRBD2 (5 bases each). The CDR3 runs to 15 residues. V gave up 5 bases and J gave up 5 bases, with 20 bases separating them. The germline V gene has CDR1 SQVTM and CDR2 ANQGSEA. The CDR3 spells CSVIPSGTPIDTQYF. As DNA, the CDR3 is TGCAGCGTTATCCCCTCCGGGACCCCGATAGATACGCAGTATTTT.

The chain links TRBV10-3 to TRBJ2-7; possibly TRBD2 for D (5 bases). The CDR3 consists of 13 residues. Germline V gene lookup returns CDR1 ENHRY and CDR2 SYGVKD. The germline V and J ends were trimmed by 10 bases and 0 bases, with 13 bases remaining between them. Written as DNA, the CDR3 is TGTGCCACGGGAAGGGAGAGCTCCTACGAGCAGTACTTC. It translates to CATGRESSYEQYF.

The chain is built from TRBV9 and TRBJ2-7; unclear D gene. Germline V gene lookup returns CDR1 SGDLS and CDR2 YYNGEE. Trimming took off 7 bases at V and 0 bases at J, with 11 bases between the two ends. This CDR3 contains 13 residues. The CDR3 DNA reads TGTGCCAGCCCCCCAATACCCTCCTACGAGCAGTACTTC. Residues: CASPPIPSYEQYF. Complete variable domain (other parts from reference TRBV9 and TRBJ2-7): DSGVTQTPKHLITATGQRVTLRCSPRSGDLSVYWYQQSLDQGLQFLIQYYNGEERAKGNILERFSAQQFPDLHSELNLSSLELGDSALYFCASPPIPSYEQYFGPGTRLTVT.

CDR3 nucleotide sequence: TGTGCCAGCAGCCTAGACCCGACAGGGGTCTATGGCTACACCTTC. Translation: CASSLDPTGVYGYTF. The V gene is TRBV2, the J gene TRBJ1-2; 8 bases line up with TRBD1. Germline V gene data show CDR1 as SNHLY and CDR2 as FYNNEI. The CDR3 sequence is 15 residues long. Germline trimming cut 6 bases from V and 4 bases from J; bases unmatched to any gene: 10.

The gene calls are TRBV6-4 and TRBJ1-1, with a possible D match to TRBD1 (6 bases). The germline V and J ends were trimmed by 3 bases and 1 base, with 12 bases remaining between them. Per the germline V gene, CDR1 is MRHNA and CDR2 is SNTAGT. The CDR3 has 15 amino acids. The DNA for the CDR3 is TGTGCCAGCAGTGAACAGGGATTGCCGAACACTGAAGCTTTCTTT. It yields the protein CASSEQGLPNTEAFF.

The chain joins TRBV27 to TRBJ2-3; no clear D. This CDR3 is built from 14 residues. The ends were cut back, 0 bases at V and 4 bases at J, with 8 bases in the middle. Germline V gene lookup returns CDR1 MNHEY and CDR2 SMNVEV (reference sequence). CDR3 residues: CASSLSEMPDTQYF. CDR3 nucleotides: TGTGCCAGCAGTTTATCGGAGATGCCAGATACGCAGTATTTT.

Comments on this clone: The sample has other DNA sequences that encode this CDR3 too. The chain employs TRBV7-9 and TRBJ2-7; D call uncertain. CDR3 size: 13 residues. CDR1 and CDR2 from the germline V gene are SEHNR and FQNEAQ (reference sequence). The germline V and J ends were trimmed by 0 bases and 4 bases, with 7 bases remaining between them. The CDR3 is CASSLALSYEQYF. The CDR3 nucleotides read TGTGCCAGCAGCTTAGCGCTGAGTTACGAGCAGTACTTC.

As regards this clone: The same CDR3 arises from other DNA sequences in this sample as well. This chain connects TRBV9 to TRBJ1-5; D ambiguous. Germline V gives CDR1 SGDLS, CDR2 YYNGEE. The V end lost 0 bases, the J end lost 0 bases, and 4 bases lay between the germline ends. This CDR3 is built from 14 residues. The CDR3 DNA is TGTGCCAGCAGCGTAGACGGTAGCAATCAGCCCCAGCATTTT. Residues: CASSVDGSNQPQHF.

The chain is built from TRBV28 and TRBJ2-1; the D is unclear. The germline gives CDR1 MDHEN, CDR2 SYDVKM. Trimming shortened V by 1 base and J by 9 bases, and 13 bases separated the two germline ends. CDR3 size: 14 residues. The CDR3 sequence: CASSLSQTYTEQFF. The CDR3 DNA follows: TGTGCCAGCAGTTTATCCCAGACGTATACTGAGCAGTTCTTC.

For this clone: The sample carries other DNA sequences with the same CDR3. The chain employs TRBV4-1 and TRBJ2-3; D gene ambiguous. The CDR3 loop spans 11 amino acids. V lost 1 base and J 6 bases, leaving 2 bases between the germline ends. Per germline, CDR1 MGHRA and CDR2 YSYEKL. The CDR3 loop is CASSQGDTQYF. The CDR3 DNA reads TGCGCCAGCAGCCAAGGGGATACGCAGTATTTT.

This sequence joins TRBV13 and TRBJ1-4; 8 bases agree with TRBD1. CDR1 PRHDT and CDR2 FYEKMQ come from the germline V gene (reference sequence). This CDR3 is 20 amino acids long. J gave up 7 bases and V 6 bases, and 25 bases lay outside the gene matches. CDR3 sequence (DNA): TGTGCCAGCAGTTTTACGGGGGTCCTGTCAGGGGGCGCTGATAGTGAAAAACTGTTTTTT. Encoded protein: CASSFTGVLSGGADSEKLFF.

This CDR3 reads CASSLKDQTHYGYTF. In DNA, the CDR3 is TGTGCCAGCAGCTTAAAAGATCAGACACACTATGGCTACACCTTC. The chain joins TRBV11-2 to TRBJ1-2; D is unresolved. V lost 2 bases, J lost 3 bases, and 13 bases lay in between. From germline, CDR1 is SGHAT and CDR2 FQNNGV. The CDR3 covers 15 residues.

The gene calls are TRBV28 and TRBJ1-4, with a possible D match to TRBD1 (6 bases). The CDR3 length is 16 residues. The germline gives CDR1 MDHEN, CDR2 SYDVKM. V lost 2 bases and J lost 11, with 21 bases in between. CDR3 residues: CASSLLSVRGLNKLFF. The CDR3 nucleotides are TGTGCCAGCAGTTTACTTTCTGTCAGGGGCTTGAATAAACTGTTTTTT.

V usage is TRBV28 and J usage is TRBJ2-7, with 8 bases lining up with TRBD1. The trim removed 3 bases at V and 6 bases at J, leaving 13 bases unmatched. The CDR3 spans 16 residues. Germline-derived CDR1 and CDR2 are MDHEN and SYDVKM. CDR3 residues: CASSFTPQGASGEQYF. The CDR3 DNA is TGTGCCAGCAGTTTTACCCCCCAGGGGGCCTCCGGCGAGCAGTACTTC.

The V and J genes are TRBV13 and TRBJ1-3; 8 positions match TRBD1. The CDR3 contains 15 residues. The J segment lost 0 bases and the V segment lost 6 bases, leaving 4 bases of the junction unmatched. In germline, CDR1 is PRHDT, CDR2 FYEKMQ (reference sequence). CDR3 DNA: TGTGCCAGCAGATTTGACAGGGGCTCTGGAAACACCATATATTTT. Its protein product is CASRFDRGSGNTIYF.

CDR3 sequence: CASSLTLGGSSYNEQFF. The CDR3, as DNA: TGCGCCAGCAGCTTGACTCTGGGCGGGAGCTCCTACAATGAGCAGTTCTTC. The chain links TRBV5-1 to TRBJ2-1, with TRBD2 matching 7 bases. Trimming at V came to 1 base and at J to 0 bases, leaving 7 bases not matched to a gene. The germline V gene has CDR1 SGHRS and CDR2 YFSETQ. The CDR3 totals 17 residues.

The rearrangement uses TRBV9 and TRBJ1-1, with D maybe TRBD1 (6 bases). The length of the CDR3 is 14 residues. Trimming removed 4 bases from V and 2 bases from J, with 12 bases in between. Germline V lookup: CDR1 SGDLS, CDR2 YYNGEE. The CDR3 loop reads CASSSRGLNTEAFF. The CDR3 DNA follows: TGTGCCAGCAGCTCAAGGGGGTTAAACACTGAAGCTTTCTTT.

The J gene is TRBJ2-2, the V gene TRBV15; 7 bases fit TRBD1. CDR3 length: 16 amino acids. With V trimmed by 1 base and J by 0 bases, 2 bases remained unmatched. Germline values: CDR1 LNHNV, CDR2 YYDKDF (reference sequence). In nucleotides, the CDR3 is TGTGCCACCAGCAGAGCCGGGACAGCGAACACCGGGGAGCTGTTTTTT. Amino acids: CATSRAGTANTGELFF. Together with reference TRBV15 and TRBJ2-2, the CDR3 gives the full variable domain: DAMVIQNPRYQVTQFGKPVTLSCSQTLNHNVMYWYQQKSSQAPKLLFHYYDKDFNNEADTPDNFQSRRPNTSFCFLDIRSPGLGDTAMYLCATSRAGTANTGELFFGEGSRLTVL.

The V and J genes are TRBV14 and TRBJ2-1, with 7 positions matching TRBD2. Germline values: CDR1 SGHDN, CDR2 FVKESK. V dropped 6 bases and J dropped 0; count of bases not matched to a gene: 5. The CDR3 consists of 15 residues. In DNA, the CDR3 is TGTGCCAGCAGTCCACTAGCGCTCTCCTACAATGAGCAGTTCTTC. Its protein is CASSPLALSYNEQFF.

The chain combines TRBV7-3 with TRBJ2-1; maybe TRBD2 (6 bases). From germline, CDR1 is SGHTA and CDR2 FQGTGA. The CDR3 sequence is 13 residues long. Trimming cost V 4 bases and J 4 bases, with 8 bases left between them. CDR3 in amino acids: CASSSGLYNEQFF. For the CDR3, the DNA is TGTGCCAGCAGCTCGGGACTTTACAATGAGCAGTTCTTC.

The J gene is TRBJ2-7, the V gene TRBV29-1, with 8 bases aligning to TRBD1. The trim removed 4 bases at V and 2 bases at J, leaving 10 bases unmatched. Germline lookup yields CDR1 SQVTM and CDR2 ANQGSEA. The CDR3 sequence is 15 residues long. CDR3 DNA: TGCAGCGTTGGGGAAACAGGGGGAATCCCCTACGAGCAGTACTTC. This encodes CSVGETGGIPYEQYF.